This T cell receptor beta chain was recorded in a study of blood T cell repertoires in COVID-19. Overall study context: The samples span acute and convalescent COVID-19 from the United States, Italy and Spain.

Using immunoSEQ multiplex PCR, the repertoire was profiled, and TCRdb retains in-frame clones only, with some absent. The table lists tens of thousands of clones, roughly 89% of them singletons. The V gene lost 6 bases and the J gene lost 3 bases, with 15 bases spanning the gap. Germline V gives CDR1 KGHSH, CDR2 LQKENI. This CDR3 region has 15 residues. The gene calls are TRBV18 and TRBJ1-5; no firm D call. The TCR comes from a man between 60 and 75 years old with active COVID-19. The sequencing sample was made of peripheral blood. The CDR3 sequence is CASSLAPGFNQPQHF. DNA of the CDR3: TGTGCCAGCTCGCTTGCTCCGGGTTTCAATCAGCCCCAGCATTTT.